Listed below are T cell receptor beta chains from one sample, sequenced in a study of brain metastases from non-small cell lung cancer. Using immunoSEQ multiplex PCR, the repertoire was profiled, and TCRdb retains in-frame clones only, with some absent. This table holds roughly 680 clones, roughly 90% found once. Sequenced material: tumor-adjacent normal tissue. The receptors were gathered from a donor older than 35 with non-small cell lung cancer. Each CDR3 is given with its conserved first and last residue. Fields, in order: CDR3 DNA, CDR3 protein, J gene, D gene, clone size, V gene. A D gene is named only where the DNA matches it firmly. The size entry is marked missing in some rows and otherwise reads once, few, many or a size class.

TGCGCCAGCAGCTTCGGACAGGCGGTGGATGGCTACACCTTC | CASSFGQAVDGYTF | TRBJ1-2 | TRBD1 | - | TRBV5-1
TGTGCCAGCAGCGGTTCCTACGAGCAGTACTTC | CASSGSYEQYF | TRBJ2-7 | - | - | TRBV14
TGTGCCAGCAGTTTATCACGGGACAGGGGGTTTTCTTTC | CASSLSRDRGFSF | TRBJ2-7 | TRBD1 | - | TRBV27
TGTGCCAGTAGTATGCCCGGGACAGGGAATGAAAAACTGTTTTTT | CASSMPGTGNEKLFF | TRBJ1-4 | TRBD1 | - | TRBV19
TGTGCCAGCTCACCCTCCGGGACAGTTAATGAAAAACTGTTTTTT | CASSPSGTVNEKLFF | TRBJ1-4 | TRBD1 | - | TRBV18
TGTGCCAGCAGCTTAACGTTGCAGGGTGAGCAGTTCTTC | CASSLTLQGEQFF | TRBJ2-1 | - | - | TRBV7-3
TGTACCAGCAGTTTAAGTTCCTACAATGAGCAGTTCTTC | CTSSLSSYNEQFF | TRBJ2-1 | - | - | TRBV27
TGTGCCATCAGTGGTCCCGGGACAGGCAGGGGCACAGATACGCAGTATTTT | CAISGPGTGRGTDTQYF | TRBJ2-3 | TRBD1 | - | TRBV10-3
TGTGCCAGCAGTGACCCCGAGTCTCAATTTGGGCACGATACGCAGTATTTT | CASSDPESQFGHDTQYF | TRBJ2-3 | - | - | TRBV6-4
TGTGCCAGCAGCGTAGCCCCCCTAGCGGGTGATCAATTTGAGCAGTTCTTC | CASSVAPLAGDQFEQFF | TRBJ2-1 | TRBD2 | - | TRBV9
TGTGCCAGCCGGGGGACCGGGGAGCTGTTTTTT | CASRGTGELFF | TRBJ2-2 | - | - | TRBV6-4
TGTGCCATCAGTGGGGGAGGGAGCGTGACAGATACGCAGTATTTT | CAISGGGSVTDTQYF | TRBJ2-3 | TRBD2 | - | TRBV10-3
TGTGCCACCAGCGGCGACAGGCCTCCATACACTGAAGCTTTCTTT | CATSGDRPPYTEAFF | TRBJ1-1 | - | - | TRBV15
TGTGCCAGCAGTTCCCTAGCGGGAGGGCCCTCAGAAGATACGCAGTATTTT | CASSSLAGGPSEDTQYF | TRBJ2-3 | TRBD2 | once | TRBV27
TGTGCCAGCAGCCCCACAGGGGAAGAGACCCAGTACTTC | CASSPTGEETQYF | TRBJ2-5 | TRBD1 | - | TRBV7-9
TGTGCCAGCAGCCGATCGCAGACAGGGGAAGCTTTCTTT | CASSRSQTGEAFF | TRBJ1-1 | TRBD1 | - | TRBV5-4
TGTGCCAGCAGCTGGGACAGGGTTGACACTGAAGCTTTCTTT | CASSWDRVDTEAFF | TRBJ1-1 | TRBD1 | - | TRBV5-6
TGTGCCAGCAGTAGGGGACAGGCCTACACTGAAGCTTTCTTT | CASSRGQAYTEAFF | TRBJ1-1 | TRBD1 | once | TRBV27
TGTGTCAGCAGCCCTGCCGGGGAGACCCAGTACTTC | CVSSPAGETQYF | TRBJ2-5 | - | - | TRBV3-1/TRBV3-2
TGTGCCAGCAGTTTAGGACAGGGGGCCTCCTACGAGCAGTACTTC | CASSLGQGASYEQYF | TRBJ2-7 | TRBD1 | once | TRBV27
TGTGCCAGTAGTCTTATTACAGGTATAGCAAGGGCCGGGGAGCTGTTTTTT | CASSLITGIARAGELFF | TRBJ2-2 | - | - | TRBV19
TGTGCCAGCAGCCTAGGGGCGGGAGGCGGCGAGCAGTACTTC | CASSLGAGGGEQYF | TRBJ2-7 | TRBD2 | - | TRBV11-3